Reported below is one TCR beta chain. It has no known antigen specificity. No clone much larger than this one lies a single base away; base qualities are absent. The method behind the library was the immunoSEQ multiplex PCR assay. Survey resolution was applied, with two replicates of approximately 200 ng each being run for a total of 400 ng of DNA per sample. Rearranged TCRB sequences in genomic DNA were detected with the hsTCRB kit, which uses multiplex PCR primers directed at V and J genes. The first PCR used the QIAGEN Multiplex PCR Kit for around 33 cycles to amplify the CDR3 region. Sample barcodes and Illumina adapters were added to each replicate in an approximately 8-cycle second PCR. Pooled libraries were quantified with a QuantStudio 6 and the KAPA library quantification kit. About 14 pM of pooled libraries went onto an Illumina MiSeq for sequencing, using single-end reads of 156 cycles plus an index read of 15 cycles. The original methods were these. VDJdb annotation flagged more than 1.5% of 168,753 unique clonotypes as previously reported viral-epitope-specific. Raw reads were processed into normalized, annotated TCRB repertoires with the immunoSEQ Data Assistant and immunoSEQ Analyzer. BioAnalyzer and version 0.6.5 of the immunarch R package were the tools used for clonotype analysis. Every repertoire was downsampled to the clone count of the smallest repertoire before richness was estimated. Clonotypes were categorized as expanded, contracted or novel by Fisher's exact tests, where a novel clonotype had zero frequency before treatment. GLIPH2 clustered significantly changed CDR3 beta sequences using simulation_depth=1000 and kmer_min_depth=3, excluding CDR3s shorter than five residues. TCRdb limited this immuneACCESS table to in-frame rearrangements with V and J called. A share of clones is missing; checked studies link under half to unresolved V genes, and the rest is unexplained. Clone size and V and J calls were adopted from that table, with D and trimming inferred from the DNA. This sample comprises around 1,600 clones, 86% of them detected only once. The ten top clones hold approximately 5.2% of the sample.

Bulk bone marrow was analyzed, and T-cell subsets were not sorted. Bone marrow from about a dozen myelodysplastic syndrome patients, collected before and after hypomethylating agent therapy, underwent immunosequencing of the TCR beta CDR3 regions. For longitudinal repertoire tracking, every patient provided one baseline bone marrow and two to three bone marrows collected at different post-treatment timepoints. Genomic DNA was isolated from whole bone marrow, and DNA quality was assessed with TapeStation, NanoDrop OneC and PicoGreen assays. The trim is 1 base for V and 8 bases for J, with a gap of 14 bases between the germline ends. The CDR3, cysteine through phenylalanine, is 14 amino acids long. The CDR3 DNA has 42 bases and is translated from base 1. Taken from the germline V gene (reference sequence), the CDR1 and CDR2 loops are GTSNPN and SVGIG. The record originates from a study of hypomethylating agent response in myelodysplastic syndrome (dated by TCRdb to about 2021). Notes on the research overall: The hypomethylating agents azacitidine (about 70% of the 11) or decitabine (3 of 11) were used to treat the patients. The mutation found most frequently was TET2, which appeared in 5 of the 11 patients. About six patients had a response of complete response or hematologic improvement, and five patients did not respond. The cohort included some ten male and a couple of female myelodysplastic syndrome patients. Response was defined as complete response or hematologic improvement, and any patient who met neither criterion was considered a non-responder. A mean patient age of about 76 +/- 6.4 years was recorded, and a diploid cytogenetic profile was observed most commonly. Paper-wide results and their limitations: After hypomethylating agent treatment, no significant change in richness, rarefaction diversity or clonality was seen, either across all patients or within response groups. Because the healthy control donors and the MDS patients were not matched by age, the comparison between MDS and healthy samples could have been affected. Novel clonotypes appeared more often in responders, whereas non-responders had more contracted clonotypes after treatment. Possible recognition of novel MDS antigens by the shared GLIPH2 clusters was not confirmed, and experimental validation of that possible recognition is needed. Only 11 patients were analyzed, so the cohort was small.

The rearrangement combines TRBV30 with TRBJ1-4; confidence is insufficient to name the D gene. Sequenced material: bone marrow, taken before or after starting hypomethylating agent treatment for myelodysplastic syndrome (not recorded which). This TCR was sampled from a human donor with myelodysplastic syndrome. The nucleotides are TGTGCCTGGAGTGCACCCAATAGGGTAGAAAAACTGTTTTTT. Its product reads: CAWSAPNRVEKLFF.